Listed below are T cell receptor beta chains from one sample, sequenced in a study of T cells after yellow fever vaccination. TCRdb re-derived calls from the 5' RACE reads in MiXCR, one entry per CDR3 protein. This sample has around 160,000 distinct CDR3 sequences, with around 7% found just once. The sequenced sample was CD4+ T cells sorted from PBMCs, obtained 5 days after the first yellow fever vaccination. The origin of the receptors is a man aged 18 to 29 who received the YFV17D yellow fever vaccine. Each CDR3 is given with its conserved first and last residue. Each record gives: V gene, D gene, clone size, J gene, CDR3 DNA, CDR3 protein. A D gene is named only where the DNA matches it firmly. Size values are once, few and many counts, or a class for expanded clones, and some rows have none.

v_gene: TRBV20-1
d_gene: TRBD2
abundance: few
j_gene: TRBJ2-1
CDR3nt: TGCAGTGCTCCTCGAGCGGGGGAAAATGAGCAGTTCTTC
CDR3aa: CSAPRAGENEQFF

v_gene: TRBV5-8
d_gene: -
abundance: -
j_gene: TRBJ2-4
CDR3nt: TGTGCCAGCAGACAAGACGTAGCCAAAAACATTCAGTACTTC
CDR3aa: CASRQDVAKNIQYF

v_gene: TRBV7-3
d_gene: -
abundance: -
j_gene: TRBJ2-5
CDR3nt: TGTGCCAGCAGCTCCGGGGCCCACCAAGAGACCCAGTACTTC
CDR3aa: CASSSGAHQETQYF

v_gene: TRBV5-1
d_gene: -
abundance: few
j_gene: TRBJ1-1
CDR3nt: TGCGCCAGCAGCTCGGGCCCAGGGTGGGACACTGAAGCTTTCTTT
CDR3aa: CASSSGPGWDTEAFF

v_gene: TRBV4-3
d_gene: TRBD2
abundance: many
j_gene: TRBJ2-5
CDR3nt: TGCGCCAGCAGCAAAAGGGTTCAGGGGACTAGCGTATCGAAGGAGACCCAGTACTTC
CDR3aa: CASSKRVQGTSVSKETQYF

v_gene: TRBV6-5
d_gene: -
abundance: many
j_gene: TRBJ2-2
CDR3nt: TGTGCCATCCGCCGGGAAAGGGATAACACCGGGGAGCTGTTTTTT
CDR3aa: CAIRRERDNTGELFF

v_gene: TRBV7-9
d_gene: -
abundance: few
j_gene: TRBJ1-1
CDR3nt: TGTGCCAGCAGCCAACTGATCGAGGTCGCTGAAGCTTTCTTT
CDR3aa: CASSQLIEVAEAFF

v_gene: TRBV9
d_gene: -
abundance: many
j_gene: TRBJ2-1
CDR3nt: TGTGCCAGCAGCGGGGGGGTAAACAATGAGCAGTTCTTC
CDR3aa: CASSGGVNNEQFF

v_gene: TRBV19
d_gene: -
abundance: many
j_gene: TRBJ2-5
CDR3nt: TGTGCCAGTATGGGGAAAAGTAGAACCCAGTACTTC
CDR3aa: CASMGKSRTQYF

v_gene: TRBV20-1
d_gene: TRBD1
abundance: -
j_gene: TRBJ2-7
CDR3nt: TGCAGTGTCCCTTTTGGGACAGGGGAGTACGAGCAGTACTTC
CDR3aa: CSVPFGTGEYEQYF

v_gene: TRBV11-1
d_gene: -
abundance: many
j_gene: TRBJ2-1
CDR3nt: TGTGCCAGCAGCTTAAACAATCCTCAGATTGAGCAGTTCTTC
CDR3aa: CASSLNNPQIEQFF

v_gene: TRBV6-1
d_gene: TRBD1
abundance: few
j_gene: TRBJ1-4
CDR3nt: TGTGCCAGCAGACCGACAGGGGGCCTTGAAAAACTGTTTTTT
CDR3aa: CASRPTGGLEKLFF

v_gene: TRBV4-3
d_gene: TRBD2
abundance: many
j_gene: TRBJ2-3
CDR3nt: TGCGCCAGCAGCCAAGATCCCGTTACTAGCGGGGTTTTCACAGATACGCAGTATTTT
CDR3aa: CASSQDPVTSGVFTDTQYF

v_gene: TRBV20-1
d_gene: -
abundance: many
j_gene: TRBJ1-5
CDR3nt: TGCAGTGCTAGATCGAGGGGCGGTCGCAATCAGCCCCAGCATTTT
CDR3aa: CSARSRGGRNQPQHF

v_gene: TRBV5-1
d_gene: -
abundance: many
j_gene: TRBJ2-3
CDR3nt: TGCGCCAGCAGCTTTGGAGGTACGGGATTAACAGATACGCAGTATTTT
CDR3aa: CASSFGGTGLTDTQYF

v_gene: TRBV5-1
d_gene: -
abundance: many
j_gene: TRBJ2-1
CDR3nt: TGCGCCAGCAGCTTGGGTGTAGTCTTGAGCTCCTACAATGAGCAGTTCTTC
CDR3aa: CASSLGVVLSSYNEQFF

v_gene: TRBV29-1
d_gene: TRBD2
abundance: many
j_gene: TRBJ2-3
CDR3nt: TGCAGCGTTTTCACTAGCGGTACAGATACGCAGTATTTT
CDR3aa: CSVFTSGTDTQYF

v_gene: TRBV7-2
d_gene: -
abundance: -
j_gene: TRBJ1-2
CDR3nt: TGTGCCAGCAGCTTCGGTGATGTCGTAGGCTACACCTTC
CDR3aa: CASSFGDVVGYTF

v_gene: TRBV7-6
d_gene: -
abundance: many
j_gene: TRBJ1-1
CDR3nt: TGTGCCAGCAGCTTAGCTCAGGGGAAGCTCGCTGAAGCTTTCTTT
CDR3aa: CASSLAQGKLAEAFF

v_gene: TRBV10-3
d_gene: TRBD1
abundance: -
j_gene: TRBJ2-5
CDR3nt: TGTGCCATCAGTCCGGGACAGGGGGCCGAGGGGGAGACCCAGTACTTC
CDR3aa: CAISPGQGAEGETQYF

v_gene: TRBV7-2
d_gene: TRBD1
abundance: many
j_gene: TRBJ2-1
CDR3nt: TGTGCCAGCACCCGGACAGGGATTCTCAATGAGCAGTTCTTC
CDR3aa: CASTRTGILNEQFF